The present TCR beta chain was sequenced within a study of blood T cell repertoires in COVID-19. TCRdb's table, derived via immunoSEQ multiplex PCR, lists solely in-frame clones and lacks some. The repertoire holds some 270,000 clones, with roughly 81% as singletons. This clone has a single count. The CDR3 spans 15 residues. V lost 4 bases, J lost 2 bases, and 4 bases stayed unmatched. Per the germline V gene, CDR1 is SGHKS and CDR2 is YYEKEE (reference sequence). Sequenced sample: PBMCs or T cells enriched from blood (not recorded which). V is TRBV5-5 and J is TRBJ1-5; TRBD1 aligns across 9 bases. The clonotype comes from a woman in her forties or fifties who had been exposed to COVID-19. DNA of the CDR3: TGTGCCAGCAGCGCACAGGGGGCGCGCAATCAGCCCCAGCATTTT. Protein: CASSAQGARNQPQHF.